The following is a T cell receptor (beta chain) sequence with its context. This sample stems from a study of blood T cell repertoires in COVID-19. Background on the study: Samples representing acute and convalescent COVID-19 were sourced from the United States, Italy and Spain.

Germline CDR1 MNHEY, CDR2 SMNVEV (reference sequence). The CDR3 consists of 17 residues. V dropped 1 base and J dropped 4 bases, with 16 bases sitting between them. As originally analysed: From reference gene primer amplification, estimates of nucleated cell counts were derived. The method was immunoSEQ multiplex PCR; TCRdb's version includes in-frame clones alone and lacks a portion of them. From that table come the V and J calls and clone size; the DNA was used to work out D and trimming. In the table there are about 130,000 clones, roughly 72% of which are singletons. The receptor comes from a man between 60 and 70 years old with acute or convalescent COVID-19. The sample was peripheral blood. The chain is built from TRBV27 and TRBJ1-4; the D gene is possibly TRBD1 (5 bases). CDR3 residues: CASSLLGRVGRNEKLFF. For the CDR3, the DNA is TGTGCCAGCAGTTTATTAGGCAGGGTGGGGCGTAATGAAAAACTGTTTTTT.